The entry below gives a single T cell receptor beta chain sequence along with its context. Germline CDR1 MNHEY, CDR2 SVGEGT. The V segment lost 4 bases and the J segment 7 bases; nucleotides outside the gene matches: 2. This CDR3 has 14 residues. The data were taken from a study of blood T cell repertoires in COVID-19. About the research overall: PBMCs, B-cell-depleted T cells, or T cells provided the cDNA or gDNA that made up the material.

The data were produced by immunoSEQ multiplex PCR, yet TCRdb's version contains in-frame clones alone and is incomplete. The data contain approximately 170,000 clones, roughly 91% of them singletons. The sample taken for sequencing was peripheral blood. The receptor comes from a man over 45 who had recovered from COVID-19. This sequence joins TRBV6-2 or TRBV6-3 and TRBJ2-1; the match to TRBD2 covers 12 bases. This chain's CDR3 is CASSLTSGRNEQFF. The DNA for the CDR3 is TGTGCCAGCAGTTTGACTAGCGGGAGAAATGAGCAGTTCTTC.